These 25 T cell receptor beta chains were sequenced from one sample in a study of identical twins. TCRdb itself ran the 5' RACE reads through MiXCR, one entry per CDR3 protein. There are around 550,000 distinct CDR3 sequences in the sample; nearly 15% occur only once, and roughly 0.4% lies in the top ten. Another study also made use of these data, one on yellow fever vaccine responses in identical twins.

The sample was CD4+ T cells sorted from blood. The source is a woman aged 18-29 years in good health.

This chain uses TRBV3-1 with TRBJ2-2; D is uncertain. In germline, CDR1 is LGHDT, CDR2 YNNKEL (reference sequence). The CDR3 has 16 amino acids. V was clipped by 1 base and J by 0 bases, with 9 bases between them. CDR3 protein: CASSQVLPSNTGELFF. The DNA for the CDR3 is TGTGCCAGCAGCCAAGTTTTGCCCTCGAACACCGGGGAGCTGTTTTTT.

This clonotype was picked up a small number of times. The chain uses TRBV9 and TRBJ1-1; 7 bases fit TRBD1. V shed 4 bases and J 1 base; nucleotides not matched to a gene: 7. The CDR3 loop spans 15 amino acids. Germline values: CDR1 SGDLS, CDR2 YYNGEE. The CDR3 region is CASSPSTGPNTEAFF. In nucleotides, the CDR3 is TGTGCCAGCAGCCCCTCGACAGGGCCGAACACTGAAGCTTTCTTT. Together with reference TRBV9 and TRBJ1-1, the CDR3 gives the full variable domain: DSGVTQTPKHLITATGQRVTLRCSPRSGDLSVYWYQQSLDQGLQFLIQYYNGEERAKGNILERFSAQQFPDLHSELNLSSLELGDSALYFCASSPSTGPNTEAFFGQGTRLTVV.

The rearrangement joins TRBV20-1 to TRBJ2-5; D uncertain. The CDR3 is 15 residues long. V was shortened by 6 bases and J by 2 bases, with 19 bases between the two germline ends. The germline CDR1 and CDR2 sequences are DFQATT and SNEGSKA (reference sequence). CDR3 residues: CSASGLKGLQETQYF. The CDR3 DNA follows: TGCAGTGCCAGTGGTTTGAAGGGCTTACAAGAGACCCAGTACTTC.

V gene TRBV20-1 combines with J gene TRBJ1-4, with D perhaps TRBD1 (5 bases). Germline V CDR1 and CDR2: DFQATT, SNEGSKA (reference sequence). The CDR3 extends over 14 amino acids. V was cut by 5 bases and J by 7 bases, with 17 bases left in between. The CDR3 protein is CSAYRGPASEKLFF. The CDR3 DNA sequence: TGCAGTGCTTATCGGGGACCGGCTAGTGAAAAACTGTTTTTT.

This clonotype was counted many times. V usage is TRBV12-3 or TRBV12-4 and J usage is TRBJ1-1; D call uncertain. V gave up 3 bases and J gave up 0 bases, with 5 bases separating them. This CDR3 is built from 13 residues. The chain's CDR3 is CASSFAMNTEAFF. CDR3 coding DNA: TGTGCCAGCAGTTTTGCGATGAACACTGAAGCTTTCTTT.

Only a few counts were recorded for this clonotype. V and J are TRBV3-1 and TRBJ2-3; D could derive from TRBD1 or TRBD2 (5 bases each). The germline V gene encodes CDR1 LGHDT and CDR2 YNNKEL (reference sequence). Between the trimmed V and J ends, which lost 8 bases and 4 bases, there was a span of 16 bases. This CDR3 contains 14 residues. The chain's CDR3 is CASRPGTLADTQYF. As DNA, the CDR3 is TGTGCCAGCCGACCCGGGACGCTTGCAGATACGCAGTATTTT.

Ten or more counts support this clonotype. The CDR3 DNA is TGCGCCAGCAGCTGGAAGACAGGTCAAGAGACCCAGTACTTC. The encoded protein is CASSWKTGQETQYF. This chain connects TRBV5-1 to TRBJ2-5, with a possible D match to TRBD1 (6 bases). Trimming stripped 3 bases from V and 2 bases from J, with 11 bases between. The CDR3 has 14 residues. Germline-derived CDR1 and CDR2 are SGHRS and YFSETQ.

The genes are TRBV28 and TRBJ2-7; 11 nucleotides line up with TRBD2. V lost 5 bases and J lost 1; bases outside the gene matches: 7. The germline V gene has CDR1 MDHEN and CDR2 SYDVKM. The CDR3 is 16 amino acids. The CDR3 DNA is TGTGCCAGCAGTAGACTAGCGGGGAAACGATCCTACGAGCAGTACTTC. Residues: CASSRLAGKRSYEQYF.

This clonotype appeared a few times. The V call is TRBV11-2, the J call TRBJ2-3, with 7 bases fitting TRBD2. The CDR3 totals 17 residues. With V trimmed by 1 base and J by 0 bases, 7 bases remained unmatched. The germline V gene encodes CDR1 SGHAT and CDR2 FQNNGV. CDR3 coding DNA: TGTGCCAGCAGCTTAGGGGGAGGGGCTTGGAGCACAGATACGCAGTATTTT. As protein: CASSLGGGAWSTDTQYF. Variable domain in full (rest from reference TRBV11-2 and TRBJ2-3): EAGVAQSPRYKIIEKRQSVAFWCNPISGHATLYWYQQILGQGPKLLIQFQNNGVVDDSQLPKDRFSAERLKGVDSTLKIQPAKLEDSAVYLCASSLGGGAWSTDTQYFGPGTRLTVL.

The rearrangement links TRBV5-1 to TRBJ2-3; 7 bases align to TRBD2. The CDR3 is 16 residues long. Germline-derived CDR1 and CDR2 are SGHRS and YFSETQ. V lost 0 bases to trimming and J lost 4 bases; unmatched junction nucleotides: 8. The CDR3 region is CASSLEVGGNSDTQYF. In DNA, the CDR3 is TGCGCCAGCAGCTTGGAGGTCGGGGGGAACTCAGATACGCAGTATTTT.

This clonotype was counted only a few times. CDR3 sequence (DNA): TGTGCCACCAGTGATTTGCCACAACCGGGCACAGATACGCAGTATTTT. It translates to CATSDLPQPGTDTQYF. V gene TRBV24-1 combines with J gene TRBJ2-3; D uncertain. Germline V CDR1 and CDR2: KGHDR, SFDVKD. Between the trimmed V and J ends, which lost 0 bases and 1 base, there was a span of 10 bases. The CDR3 consists of 16 residues.

The rearrangement uses TRBV2 and TRBJ2-1, with no clear D. The V and J ends lost 0 bases and 4 bases respectively, with 10 bases between them. The germline gives CDR1 SNHLY, CDR2 FYNNEI. This CDR3 region has 15 residues. CDR3 bases: TGTGCCAGCAGTGAAGCCCGTCGCTCATACAATGAGCAGTTCTTC. This translates into CASSEARRSYNEQFF.

V usage is TRBV7-6 and J usage is TRBJ1-5; possible D gene TRBD1, 5 bases. CDR3 size: 18 residues. CDR1 SGHVS and CDR2 FNYEAQ come from the germline V gene. V was pared by 1 base and J by 1 base, with 17 bases between. DNA for the CDR3: TGTGCCAGCAGCTTAGGGCCTACAGGTTGGGGCAGCAATCAGCCCCAGCATTTT. Encoded protein: CASSLGPTGWGSNQPQHF. Using reference TRBV7-6 and TRBJ1-5 for the parts outside the CDR3, the full variable domain is GAGVSQSPRYKVTKRGQDVALRCDPISGHVSLYWYRQALGQGPEFLTYFNYEAQQDKSGLPNDRFSAERPEGSISTLTIQRTEQRDSAMYRCASSLGPTGWGSNQPQHFGDGTRLSIL.

The chain is built from TRBV7-9 and TRBJ1-6; 7 nucleotides line up with TRBD1. The CDR3 spans 17 residues. V was pared by 0 bases and J by 1 base, with 3 bases of the junction left unmatched. In germline, CDR1 is SEHNR, CDR2 FQNEAQ (reference sequence). CDR3: CASSLANRGSYNSPLHF. CDR3 in DNA: TGTGCCAGCAGCTTAGCGAACAGGGGTTCCTATAATTCACCCCTCCACTTT.

The chain recombines TRBV25-1 with TRBJ2-5, with TRBD1 matching 8 bases. CDR3 length: 15 amino acids. V shed 3 bases, J shed 3 bases, and the junction held 6 bases outside the gene matches. Germline V gives CDR1 MGHDK, CDR2 SYGVNS. The CDR3 DNA is TGTGCCAGCAGTGACAGGGGGCTTCGGAAAGAGACCCAGTACTTC. It specifies CASSDRGLRKETQYF.

The V call is TRBV25-1, the J call TRBJ1-5, with a weak D call TRBD1 (5 bases). V gave up 3 bases and J gave up 3 bases, with 12 bases separating them. The CDR3 runs 15 residues. The germline V gene has CDR1 MGHDK and CDR2 SYGVNS. DNA of the CDR3: TGTGCCAGCAGTGATGGCGGGGGGTCCAATCAGCCCCAGCATTTT. The encoded protein is CASSDGGGSNQPQHF.

Only a few counts were recorded for this clonotype. The chain links TRBV12-3 or TRBV12-4 to TRBJ1-2; TRBD1 is a possible D gene (6 bases). V was cut by 2 bases and J by 8 bases, with 15 bases left in between. The CDR3 extends over 14 amino acids. The CDR3 loop is CASSLSTGLGGYTF. The CDR3 DNA is TGTGCCAGCAGTTTATCGACAGGATTGGGGGGCTACACCTTC.

There are many counts of this clonotype. V gene TRBV24-1 combines with J gene TRBJ1-2; the match to TRBD1 covers 8 bases. V was pared by 2 bases and J by 2 bases, with 3 bases of the junction left unmatched. Germline V CDR1 and CDR2: KGHDR, SFDVKD. The CDR3 covers 15 residues. DNA for the CDR3: TGTGCCACCAGTGATTCCGGGACAGGCAACTATGGCTACACCTTC. This encodes CATSDSGTGNYGYTF.

The V gene is TRBV12-3 or TRBV12-4, the J gene TRBJ2-5, with 8 bases lining up with TRBD2. CDR3 length: 15 amino acids. With 8 bases clipped from V and 5 bases from J, the junction kept 13 bases outside the gene matches. As DNA, the CDR3 is TGTGCCAGCTGGTCCGGGAGGGTTAGGCTGGAGACCCAGTACTTC. This translates into CASWSGRVRLETQYF.

This clonotype was found a few times. This chain links TRBV20-1 with TRBJ1-1; the D gene is possibly TRBD1 (6 bases). This CDR3 is built from 13 residues. Germline values: CDR1 DFQATT, CDR2 SNEGSKA (reference sequence). Between the trimmed V and J ends, which lost 4 bases and 5 bases, there was a span of 14 bases. DNA for the CDR3: TGCAGTGCTACCAGGGGTAGAGAAACTGAAGCTTTCTTT. Translation: CSATRGRETEAFF.

The chain is built from TRBV20-1 and TRBJ2-3; D not resolved. The V and J ends lost 6 bases and 4 bases respectively, with 17 bases between them. This CDR3 region has 14 residues. Germline CDR1 is DFQATT and CDR2 is SNEGSKA (reference sequence). The CDR3 nucleotides are TGCAGTGCCATGGTCGTAGCTTTGGCAGATACGCAGTATTTT. It translates to CSAMVVALADTQYF.

The CDR3 loop reads CSVAGTDGANVLTF. CDR3 DNA sequence: TGCAGCGTTGCCGGGACAGATGGGGCCAACGTCCTGACTTTC. This sequence joins TRBV29-1 and TRBJ2-6; 7 positions match TRBD1. V trimming: 4 bases; J trimming: 3 bases; junction bases outside the gene matches: 3. CDR3 length: 14 amino acids. CDR1 is SQVTM, CDR2 ANQGSEA, per germline.

This clonotype was recorded a few times. J is TRBJ2-1 and V is TRBV6-1; 10 bases line up with TRBD2. Germline trimming cut 2 bases from V and 10 bases from J; bases unmatched to any gene: 8. Germline CDR1 MNHNS, CDR2 SASEGT. The CDR3 covers 15 residues. CDR3 DNA sequence: TGTGCCAGCAGTGAAAGAAGACTAGCGGGTGACGAGCAGTTCTTC. It yields the protein CASSERRLAGDEQFF.

This clonotype has more than one count but fewer than ten. This chain connects TRBV7-2 to TRBJ2-7; D may match TRBD1 or TRBD2 (5 bases each). V lost 4 bases and J 2 bases, leaving 12 bases between the germline ends. The CDR3 is made up of 14 amino acids. The germline V gene encodes CDR1 SGHTA and CDR2 FQGNSA. The CDR3 reads CASSYRDGPYEQYV. DNA for the CDR3: TGTGCCAGCAGCTACCGGGACGGCCCCTACGAGCAGTACGTC.

This clonotype was observed a few times. This sequence joins TRBV5-8 and TRBJ2-1; D may be TRBD1 or TRBD2 (5 bases each). The CDR3 is 11 residues long. Trimming took 1 base from V and 15 from J, leaving 11 bases between them. The germline gives CDR1 SGHTS, CDR2 YDEGEE. The CDR3 reads CASSLTRDLFF. Here the CDR3 DNA reads TGTGCCAGCAGCTTGACCAGGGACCTGTTCTTC.